This is a list of T cell receptor beta chains from one sample in a study of T cells in localized non-small cell lung cancer. The table came from immunoSEQ multiplex PCR; TCRdb's copy has only in-frame clones and leaves some out. The data hold about 2,000 clones, with 20% to 25% observed a single time. The sequencing used lung tumor tissue, collected before any cancer treatment. Source of these receptors: a man aged 40 to 69 with stage II lung adenocarcinoma. The CDR3 runs from the conserved cysteine through the conserved F or W. A D gene is named only where the DNA matches it firmly. A clone size is listed for some rows: how often the clone was seen (once, few, many), or a class if it is expanded.

j_call v_call clone_size d_call cdr3_nt cdr3_aa
TRBJ2-2 TRBV14 few . TGTGCCAGCAGCCCCAGCCCGGTGGAGACCGGGGAGCTGTTTTTT CASSPSPVETGELFF
TRBJ2-1 TRBV10-3 few TRBD1 TGTGCCAGCCTCTACAGGGGGCTAAGCGATGAGCAGTTCTTC CASLYRGLSDEQFF
TRBJ2-1 TRBV7-5 few . TGTGCCAGCAGCCCATGGGAGTGGACACATGAGCAGTTCTTC CASSPWEWTHEQFF
TRBJ2-7 TRBV11-3 medium-sized TRBD1 TGTGCCAGCAGCGTGATTGGACAGGGGATAGGAGAGCAGTACTTC CASSVIGQGIGEQYF
TRBJ2-1 TRBV18 few . TGTGCCAGCTCACCACCCTCAGGCCTTGAGCAGTTCTTC CASSPPSGLEQFF
TRBJ1-1 TRBV11-3 medium-sized . TGTGCCAGCAGCCCCCAACAGGGTCCCACTGAAGCTTTCTTT CASSPQQGPTEAFF
TRBJ1-1 TRBV29-1 few . TGCAGCGTCGATGACGGCATGGTTGAAGCTTTCTTT CSVDDGMVEAFF
TRBJ2-3 TRBV25-1 . TRBD2 TGTGCCAGCAGTGGAGAAGCGGGACTCATTCAGTATTTT CASSGEAGLIQYF
TRBJ1-1 TRBV11-3 few . TGTGCCAGCAGCTTGGCCAGAGGTAAGGGGTGGAGCACTGAAGCTTTCTTT CASSLARGKGWSTEAFF
TRBJ2-7 TRBV15 . . TGTGCCACCAGCAGAGATTATGTCTCCTACGAGCAGTACTTC CATSRDYVSYEQYF
TRBJ1-1 TRBV7-1 . . TGTGCCAGCAGCTCCTCCCGAAGTACTGAAGCTTTCTTT CASSSSRSTEAFF
TRBJ1-5 TRBV19 . . TGTGCCAGTAGTATAGCCGATACAGGGATCTTTAGCAATCAGCCCCAGCATTTT CASSIADTGIFSNQPQHF
TRBJ1-1 TRBV30 . . TGTGCCTGGAACAAGAACACTGAAGCTTTCTTT CAWNKNTEAFF
TRBJ1-4 TRBV11-3 medium-sized . TGTGCCAGCAGCTCAGACAGGCTGTTCGAAGGAGAAAAACTGTTTTTT CASSSDRLFEGEKLFF
TRBJ1-5 TRBV12-5 . . TGTGCTAGTGGTTTTGGACAGCCCAATCAGCCCCAGCATTTT CASGFGQPNQPQHF
TRBJ2-2 TRBV10-2 . . TGCGCCAGCAGTGAGCAGGGGGGATACACCGGGGAGCTGTTTTTT CASSEQGGYTGELFF
TRBJ2-1 TRBV10-1 once TRBD2 TGCGCCAGCAGCGGGCAACTAGCGGGGGGGACGCAGTTCTTC CASSGQLAGGTQFF
TRBJ1-1 TRBV11-3 medium-sized . TGTGCCAGCAGCTCTAGGACGGGGAACACTGAAGCTTTCTTT CASSSRTGNTEAFF
TRBJ2-1 TRBV5-1 . TRBD2 TGCGCCAGCAGCCCCCTGAGCGGGGGAGTCAATGAGCAGTTCTTC CASSPLSGGVNEQFF
TRBJ1-2 TRBV11-3 large . TGTGCCAGCAGCTTGATAGAGGGGGGCTATGGCTACACCTTC CASSLIEGGYGYTF
TRBJ2-5 TRBV29-1 few . TGCAGCGCCCAGGACCCACCCCCACTAGAGACCCAGTACTTC CSAQDPPPLETQYF
TRBJ1-3 TRBV9 few . TGTGCCAGCAGCGTAGCTACGGGAGGTGGAAACACCATATATTTT CASSVATGGGNTIYF
TRBJ1-6 TRBV25-1 . TRBD1 TGTGCCAGCAGTCGGGACAGCTATAATTCACCCCTCCACTTT CASSRDSYNSPLHF
TRBJ2-7 TRBV11-3 . . TGTGCCAGCAGCTTAGAGGCCGGGACTCCTTACGAGCAGTACTTC CASSLEAGTPYEQYF
TRBJ2-1 TRBV28 . TRBD1 TGTGCCAGCAGCCCAGGGGGCAGATACAATGAGCAGTTCTTC CASSPGGRYNEQFF
TRBJ1-1 TRBV5-1 . . TGCGCCAGCAGCTCTCAGGACGGGGGGAACACTGAAGCTTTCTTT CASSSQDGGNTEAFF
TRBJ1-2 TRBV30 . . TGTGCCTGGAGCGAAGGGGTGTACTATGGCTACACCTTC CAWSEGVYYGYTF
TRBJ2-3 TRBV5-1 . TRBD1 TGCGCCAGCAGCTTGGTCGCCGGGACAGGGGGACGCACAGATACGCAGTATTTT CASSLVAGTGGRTDTQYF
TRBJ2-1 TRBV11-3 . . TGTGCCAGCAGCTTCCCGACCGGGGGAGCCTACAATGAGCAGTTCTTC CASSFPTGGAYNEQFF
TRBJ1-5 TRBV19 . TRBD1 TGTGCCAGTAGTTCTCCCCCCGGGACAGTCATTAGCAATCAGCCCCAGCATTTT CASSSPPGTVISNQPQHF
TRBJ1-4 TRBV30 . . TGTGCCTGGAGTCCCCCGGTAATCCCTGCGGAAAAACTGTTTTTT CAWSPPVIPAEKLFF
TRBJ2-1 TRBV15 . . TGTGCCACCAGCAGAGATAGGGTTCTAGGGAATGAGCAGTTCTTC CATSRDRVLGNEQFF
TRBJ2-1 TRBV25-1 . . TGTGCCAGCAGTCCGCGAGGTCTAGGGAGCAATGAGCAGTTCTTC CASSPRGLGSNEQFF
TRBJ1-1 TRBV6-7 . . TGTGCCATCAGTAGGGAGAGTGAAGCTTTCTTT CAISRESEAFF
TRBJ2-5 TRBV9 medium-sized . TGTGCCAGCAGCGTAGGCAGGGGGGGACAAGAGACCCAGTACTTC CASSVGRGGQETQYF
TRBJ2-2 TRBV12-5 few TRBD2 TGTGCTAGTGGTGGGGGAGGGCACGGCGGGGAGCTGTTTTTT CASGGGGHGGELFF
TRBJ2-3 TRBV11-3 medium-sized TRBD1 TGTGCCAGCAGCTCGACAGGGGACACAGATACGCAGTATTTT CASSSTGDTDTQYF